These 10 T cell receptor beta chains were all obtained from the same sample, sequenced in a study of spatial heterogeneity in lung cancer. This sample's time point: sample taken at primary tumor resection. Whole RNA from tumor, nontumor lung or frozen PBMC was sequenced unsorted. From the 5' RACE reads, TCRdb called clonotypes with MiXCR, one entry per CDR3 protein. The table records tens of thousands of distinct CDR3 sequences, 10% to 15% of them present only once. The sequencing here drew on PBMCs, taken at surgery. These receptors came from a male donor with early-stage non-small cell lung cancer.

This clonotype was seen many times. This sequence joins TRBV4-1 and TRBJ1-2, with 8 bases identical to TRBD1. Germline CDR1 is MGHRA and CDR2 is YSYEKL. The CDR3 has 15 residues. With V trimmed by 3 bases and J by 5 bases, 8 bases remained unmatched. The CDR3 DNA sequence: TGCGCCAGCAGCCATGGACAGGGAATGTATTATGGCTACACCTTC. It specifies CASSHGQGMYYGYTF.

V and J are TRBV11-1 and TRBJ2-3; 8 bases are a match to TRBD1. V shed 5 bases and J 3 bases; nucleotides not matched to a gene: 10. Germline CDR1 and CDR2: SGHAT and FQDESV (reference sequence). This CDR3 comprises 16 residues. CDR3 in amino acids: CASSPDGQGWTDTQYF. The CDR3 DNA sequence: TGTGCCAGCAGCCCGGACGGACAGGGTTGGACAGATACGCAGTATTTT.

This clonotype was detected ten times or more. V usage is TRBV11-1 and J usage is TRBJ1-1, with D hard to call. V was shortened by 5 bases and J by 0 bases, with 13 bases between the two germline ends. Germline CDR1 is SGHAT and CDR2 is FQDESV (reference sequence). The CDR3 contains 15 residues. CDR3 in amino acids: CASSLPGGMNTEAFF. The CDR3, as DNA: TGTGCCAGCAGCCTTCCGGGAGGGATGAACACTGAAGCTTTCTTT.

The table lists this clonotype with a few counts. The V gene is TRBV7-3, the J gene TRBJ2-1; D is unresolved. CDR3 length equals 12 residues. V was trimmed by 6 bases and J by 5 bases, leaving 8 bases between them. The V gene's germline CDR1 is SGHTA and CDR2 FQGTGA. In DNA form, the CDR3 reads TGTGCCAGCAGGGAGCCCAACAATGAGCAGTTCTTC. This codes for CASREPNNEQFF.

V and J are TRBV25-1 and TRBJ2-1; D is uncertain. V gave up 0 bases and J gave up 8 bases, with 8 bases separating them. This CDR3 is built from 13 residues. Germline V gene lookup returns CDR1 MGHDK and CDR2 SYGVNS. The CDR3 loop reads CASSEYGVDEQFF. The CDR3 DNA sequence: TGTGCCAGCAGTGAATATGGAGTGGATGAGCAGTTCTTC.

This clonotype was picked up many times. CDR3 residues: CASSLEGYSNQPQHF. The CDR3 nucleotides read TGTGCCAGCAGTTTGGAGGGATATAGCAATCAGCCCCAGCATTTT. The chain is built from TRBV12-3 or TRBV12-4 and TRBJ1-5; D is unclear. The CDR3 totals 15 residues. Trimming cost V 3 bases and J 0 bases, with 9 bases left between them.

This clonotype has at least ten counts. The chain has TRBV3-1 and TRBJ1-6, with a tentative D call TRBD1 (5 bases). This CDR3 comprises 15 residues. CDR1 is LGHDT, CDR2 YNNKEL, per germline (reference sequence). V dropped 6 bases and J dropped 5 bases, with 14 bases sitting between them. The CDR3 region has the DNA TGTGCCAGCAGTCCCCAGGGCCTTAATAATTCACCCCTCCACTTT. Translation gives CASSPQGLNNSPLHF.

This clonotype was seen more than once but under ten times. The V and J genes are TRBV7-2 and TRBJ2-7; a weak D match, TRBD1 (6 bases). Trimming shortened V by 2 bases and J by 2 bases, and 13 bases separated the two germline ends. Germline V gene sequence: CDR1 SGHTA, CDR2 FQGNSA. The CDR3 consists of 15 residues. This CDR3 is CASSLLGRGPYEQYF. The CDR3, as DNA: TGTGCCAGCAGCTTATTAGGCAGGGGCCCCTACGAGCAGTACTTC.

This sequence joins TRBV29-1 and TRBJ2-7; 8 bases match TRBD1. Per germline, CDR1 SQVTM and CDR2 ANQGSEA. The CDR3 length is 16 residues. J gave up 5 bases and V 0 bases, and 12 bases lay outside the gene matches. Written as DNA, the CDR3 is TGCAGCGTTGAAGATTCATCAGGGACAGGCTCGGACGAGCAGTACTTC. Its protein product is CSVEDSSGTGSDEQYF.

This clonotype was recorded a few times. This chain links TRBV5-6 with TRBJ2-1; D is ambiguous. Germline CDR1 is SGHDT and CDR2 is YYEEEE. Trimming took 0 bases from V and 8 from J, leaving 12 bases between them. There are 14 residues in the CDR3. CDR3 residues: CASSLDLSADEQFF. The DNA of the CDR3 is TGTGCCAGCAGCTTGGATTTGAGTGCCGATGAGCAGTTCTTC.